A selection of T cell receptor beta chains follows, all from one sample in a study of cytomegalovirus exposure and HLA in healthy donors. Data came from immunoSEQ multiplex PCR; TCRdb stores just in-frame clones and leaves some out. This sample has approximately 98,000 clones, with under 80% found just once. The material sequenced was PBMCs. These receptors came from a male donor in good health and CMV-seronegative. CDR3s include the opening cysteine and the closing phenylalanine or tryptophan.

v_gene	j_gene	CDR3aa
TRBV7-2	TRBJ2-7	CASSNLGQGFEQYF
TRBV7-2	TRBJ2-7	CASSLGLAGVSEQYF
TRBV5-5	TRBJ2-1	CASSEALPLSYNEQFF
TRBV7-2	TRBJ2-3	CASSLVQAGGADTQYF
TRBV11-2	TRBJ2-1	CASSFNAESYNEQFF
TRBV27	TRBJ1-5	CASSADRGGQPQHF
TRBV7-8	TRBJ2-5	CASSLAVTGKPQETQYF
TRBV7-6	TRBJ2-2	CASSLVGGQSNTGELFF
TRBV7-2	TRBJ1-2	CASSPARTGTYGYTF
TRBV7-9	TRBJ2-7	CASSSIQGVTYEQYF
TRBV27	TRBJ1-1	CASSWGDRTEAFF
TRBV7-2	NA	CASSRRGLAGDSYEQYF
TRBV15	TRBJ2-2	CATSRVSPGELFF
TRBV5-4	TRBJ2-5	CASSRETSSETQYF
TRBV30	TRBJ1-2	CATTGRFGYGYTF
TRBV2	TRBJ2-5	CASSPEGGRGETQYF
TRBV6-6	TRBJ1-5	CASAKKGAVIEPQHF
TRBV11-2	TRBJ2-2	CASSLVSAGGNTGELFF
TRBV27	TRBJ2-7	CASSRTGGNLAYEQYF
TRBV9	TRBJ2-7	CASGTGVHEQYF
TRBV14	TRBJ2-5	CASSLRAGPAETQYF
TRBV19	TRBJ2-3	CASSASTGGWADTQYF
TRBV29-1	TRBJ2-7	CSVGTSGQQYF
TRBV15	TRBJ1-5	CATSRSGAVSNQPQHF
TRBV5-1	TRBJ2-5	CASSTDGRYQETQYF
TRBV28	TRBJ1-2	CASSVMSAAGYGYTF
TRBV6-1	TRBJ2-5	CASSEASPGGGETQYF
TRBV5-1	TRBJ2-1	CASSPEGRTALDEQFF
TRBV15	TRBJ2-4	CATSRDSLAGPAKNIQYF
TRBV5-4	TRBJ1-1	CASSAELTGNTEAFF
TRBV6-5	TRBJ2-7	CASSEVRYEQYF
TRBV7-3	TRBJ1-1	CASSPKGGLGFSAEAFF
TRBV9	TRBJ2-3	CASSVGPSLSTDTQYF
TRBV19	TRBJ1-2	CASSMAGGRDYGYTF
TRBV30	TRBJ1-2	CAWSAQGQNGYTF
TRBV18	TRBJ2-1	CASSLLGLAGGVAYNEQFF
TRBV7-2	TRBJ2-7	CASSSTTYEQYF
TRBV4-1	TRBJ2-3	CASSQVQGGADTQYF
TRBV14	TRBJ2-5	CASSQLAGRRFETQYF
TRBV4-3	TRBJ1-4	CASSQQLGPEEKLFF
TRBV2	TRBJ2-5	CASTPGNQETQYF
TRBV5-1	NA	CASSLGGQGSYEQYF
TRBV7-9	TRBJ2-6	CASSRPIGTFRGANVLTF
TRBV5-1	TRBJ2-1	CASSSRPGLAGEQFF
TRBV27	TRBJ1-1	CASSLSLGGSTEAFF
TRBV5-1	TRBJ2-7	CASSLGTGSTYEQYF
TRBV9	TRBJ2-1	CASSTAKASGSYNEQFF
TRBV6-1	TRBJ2-7	CASSESAGGWEQYF
TRBV5-3	TRBJ2-3	CARSRRTDTQYF
TRBV2	TRBJ1-1	CASSGQLNTEAFF
TRBV7-8	TRBJ1-5	CASSLGTGTHSNQPQHF
TRBV10-3	TRBJ2-5	CAIRESGTKLETQYF
TRBV10-3	TRBJ2-4	CAISESLLVGGKNIQYF
TRBV9	TRBJ1-4	CASSVGPANEKLFF